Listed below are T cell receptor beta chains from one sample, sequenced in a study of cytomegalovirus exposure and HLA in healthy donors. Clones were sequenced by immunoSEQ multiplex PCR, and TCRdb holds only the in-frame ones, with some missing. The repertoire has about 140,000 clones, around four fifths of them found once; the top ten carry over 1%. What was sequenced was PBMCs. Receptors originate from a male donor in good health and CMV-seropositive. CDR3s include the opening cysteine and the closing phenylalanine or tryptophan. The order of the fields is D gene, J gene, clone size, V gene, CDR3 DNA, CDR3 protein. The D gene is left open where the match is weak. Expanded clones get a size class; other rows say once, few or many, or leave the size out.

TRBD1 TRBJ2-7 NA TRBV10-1 TGCGCCAGCAGTGAGTACAGGGGTGCCTACGAGCAGTACTTC CASSEYRGAYEQYF
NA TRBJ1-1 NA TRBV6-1 TGTGCCAGCATCTACGGCGGCATGAACACTGAAGCTTTCTTT CASIYGGMNTEAFF
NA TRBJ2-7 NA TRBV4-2 TGTGCCAGCAGCCAAGCAGTGGGGGCCTCAACCTACGAGCAGTACTTC CASSQAVGASTYEQYF
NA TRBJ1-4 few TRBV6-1 TGTGCCAGCAGTGTGGCAGGGAACTCTAATGAAAAACTGTTTTTT CASSVAGNSNEKLFF
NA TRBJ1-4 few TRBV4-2 TGTGCCAGCAGACAAACAGGTGGAGCAACTAATGAAAAACTGTTTTTT CASRQTGGATNEKLFF
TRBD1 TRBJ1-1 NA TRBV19 TGTGCCAGTAGTTCCCTGGGGACAGTGAACACTGAAGCTTTCTTT CASSSLGTVNTEAFF
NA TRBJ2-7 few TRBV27 TGTGCCAGCAGTTTTAACAGTCGGAACTACGAGCAGTACTTC CASSFNSRNYEQYF
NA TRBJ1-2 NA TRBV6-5 TGTGCCAGCAGTTACTCGGGGGCCACCTATAGTGGCTACACCTTC CASSYSGATYSGYTF
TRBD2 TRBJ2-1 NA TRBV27 TGTGCCAGCAGTTTTGGACTAGCGGGAGGGAATGAGCAGTTCTTC CASSFGLAGGNEQFF
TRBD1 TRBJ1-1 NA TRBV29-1 TGCAGCGTTGCATCAACCGGGACAGGGGGGCCTGAAGCTTTCTTT CSVASTGTGGPEAFF
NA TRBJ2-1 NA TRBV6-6 TGTGCCAGCAGCGACATGGGTGGGGAGCAGTTCTTC CASSDMGGEQFF
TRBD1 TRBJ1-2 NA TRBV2 TGTGCCAGCAGCGCCGGGACAGGGGTTCTCGGCTACACCTTC CASSAGTGVLGYTF
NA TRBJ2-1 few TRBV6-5 TGTGCCAGCAGTGAAACGGGAGTCCAAAATCAGTTCTTC CASSETGVQNQFF
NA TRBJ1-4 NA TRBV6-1 TGTGCCAGCAGTGAAGCGCTGGGGGTCGGGGGTAGCGAAAAACTGTTTTTT CASSEALGVGGSEKLFF
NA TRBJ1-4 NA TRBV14 TGTGCCAGCAGCCAAGACGACATCCTTGAAAAACTGTTTTTT CASSQDDILEKLFF
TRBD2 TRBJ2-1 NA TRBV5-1 TGCGCCAGCAGCTTGACGGGGGGGTCCTACAATGAGCAGTTCTTC CASSLTGGSYNEQFF
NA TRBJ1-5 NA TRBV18 TGTGCCAGCTCTCAACAAGGAGGTCAGCCCCAGCATTTT CASSQQGGQPQHF
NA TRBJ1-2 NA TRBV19 TGTGCCAGTCTACAGGGTTTTAATGGCTACACCTTC CASLQGFNGYTF
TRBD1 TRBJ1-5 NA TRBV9 TGTGCCAGCAGCGTTCCGGGACAGGGGACGGAGCCCCAGCATTTT CASSVPGQGTEPQHF
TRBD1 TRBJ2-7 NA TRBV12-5 TGTGCTAGTGGTACAGGGACAGGGGCCGACTACGAGCAGTACTTC CASGTGTGADYEQYF
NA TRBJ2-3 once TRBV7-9 TGTGCCAGCAGCTCTCGATCCGGCGCGGACACAGATACGCAGTATTTT CASSSRSGADTDTQYF
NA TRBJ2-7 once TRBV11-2 TGTGCCAGCAGCTTAGTTGTCACTGCCTTCTACGAGCAGTACTTC CASSLVVTAFYEQYF
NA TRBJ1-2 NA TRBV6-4 TGTGCCAGCAGTGACTCGACAGCTAACTATGGCTACACCTTC CASSDSTANYGYTF
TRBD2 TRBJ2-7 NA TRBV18 TGTGCCAGCTCACCCCAGCGGGAGGGTTCCTACGAGCAGTACTTC CASSPQREGSYEQYF
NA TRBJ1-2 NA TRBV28 TGTGCCAGCAGCCGCGGGGGGGGTAACTATGGCTACACCTTC CASSRGGGNYGYTF
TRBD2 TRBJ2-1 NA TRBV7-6 TGTGCCAGCAGCTACCTAGCGGGAGTTTACAATGAGCAGTTCTTC CASSYLAGVYNEQFF
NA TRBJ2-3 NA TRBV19 TGTGCCACAAAACAGGGAAGCACAGATACGCAGTATTTT CATKQGSTDTQYF
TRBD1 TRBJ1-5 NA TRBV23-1 TGCGCCAGCAGTCTCATGGGCCGGGACAGTATCTTGCCCCAGCATTTT CASSLMGRDSILPQHF
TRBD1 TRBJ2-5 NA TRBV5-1 TGCGCCAGCAGCTTAGAACAGGGGGAGACCCAGTACTTC CASSLEQGETQYF
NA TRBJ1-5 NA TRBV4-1 TGCGCCAGCAGCGCAGGGTGGAGCAATCAGCCCCAGCATTTT CASSAGWSNQPQHF
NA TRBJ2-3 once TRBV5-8 TGTGCCAGCAGCTTGCGTGCAGATACGCAGTATTTT CASSLRADTQYF
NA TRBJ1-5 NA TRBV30 TGTGCCTGGAGTTCGACAGGTAGCAATCAGCCCCAGCATTTT CAWSSTGSNQPQHF
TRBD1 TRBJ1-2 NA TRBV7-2 TGTGCCAGCAGCCTGAGGACAGGGATGGCATATGGCTACACCTTC CASSLRTGMAYGYTF
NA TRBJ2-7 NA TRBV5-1 TGCGCCAGCAGCTTGGCCGGGGGACAGCTCAATTACGAGCAGTACTTC CASSLAGGQLNYEQYF
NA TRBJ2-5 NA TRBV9 TGTGCCAGCAGCCCTCGCCCGCGGGAGACAGGAGAGACCCAGTACTTC CASSPRPRETGETQYF
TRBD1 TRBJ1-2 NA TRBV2 TGTGCCAGCAGTGTTCAGGGGGCCGACTATGGCTACACCTTC CASSVQGADYGYTF
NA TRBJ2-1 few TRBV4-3 TGCGCCAGCAGCCAAGATAATGGTATGGGGCGCCTGTACAATGAGCAGTTCTTC CASSQDNGMGRLYNEQFF
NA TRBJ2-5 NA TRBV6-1 TGTGCCAGCACTATTCGGGGGAGAGTAGAGACCCAGTACTTC CASTIRGRVETQYF
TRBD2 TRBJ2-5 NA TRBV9 TGTGCCAGCAGCATTAGCGGGGGGTATGAGACCCAGTACTTC CASSISGGYETQYF
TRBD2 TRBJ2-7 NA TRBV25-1 TGTGCCAGCAGTGGACTAGCTCCCGAGCAGTACTTC CASSGLAPEQYF
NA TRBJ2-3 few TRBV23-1 TGCGCCAGCAGTCACTCCTTCACACCCTGGGGGGGGCGGCTAGCGGTAACAGATACGCAGTATTTT CASSHSFTPWGGRLAVTDTQYF
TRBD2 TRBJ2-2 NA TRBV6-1 TGTGCCATCTCTAGCGGGAGTTGGACCGGGGAGCTGTTTTTT CAISSGSWTGELFF